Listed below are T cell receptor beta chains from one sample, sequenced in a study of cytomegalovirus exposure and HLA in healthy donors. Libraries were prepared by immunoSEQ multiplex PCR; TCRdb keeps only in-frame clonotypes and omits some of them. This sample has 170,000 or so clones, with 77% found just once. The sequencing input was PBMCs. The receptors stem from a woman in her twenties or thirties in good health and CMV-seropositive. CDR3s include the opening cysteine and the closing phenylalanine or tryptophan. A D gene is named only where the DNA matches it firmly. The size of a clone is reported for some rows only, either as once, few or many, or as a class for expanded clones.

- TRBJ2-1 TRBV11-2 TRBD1 CASSLHGTVPNEQFF TGTGCCAGCAGCTTACACGGGACAGTTCCCAATGAGCAGTTCTTC
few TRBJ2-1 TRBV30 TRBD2 CACYEGGRRIDEQFF TGTGCCTGCTACGAGGGCGGGAGACGTATCGATGAGCAGTTCTTC
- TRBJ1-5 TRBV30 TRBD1 CASGQALGPQHF TGTGCCTCGGGACAGGCTTTAGGGCCCCAGCATTTT
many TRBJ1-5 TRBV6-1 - CASSERGQWNQPQHF TGTGCCAGCAGTGAAAGAGGACAGTGGAATCAGCCCCAGCATTTT
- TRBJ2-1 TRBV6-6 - CASGSQSSYNEQFF TGTGCCAGCGGGAGTCAAAGCTCCTACAATGAGCAGTTCTTC
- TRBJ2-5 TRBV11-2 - CASSLFVTGTHQETQYF TGTGCCAGCAGCTTGTTTGTCACCGGGACTCACCAAGAGACCCAGTACTTC
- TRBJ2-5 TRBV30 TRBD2 CAWSVSLAGAETQYF TGTGCCTGGAGTGTTAGTCTAGCGGGAGCCGAGACCCAGTACTTC
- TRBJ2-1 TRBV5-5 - CASSLEQGAYNEQFF TGTGCCAGCAGCTTGGAACAGGGCGCCTACAATGAGCAGTTCTTC
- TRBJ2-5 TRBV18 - CASSPEVAQETQYF TGTGCCAGCTCACCAGAGGTTGCACAAGAGACCCAGTACTTC
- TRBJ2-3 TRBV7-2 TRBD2 CASSSPGLAGGNTQYF TGTGCCAGCAGCTCCCCGGGACTAGCGGGAGGAAATACGCAGTATTTT
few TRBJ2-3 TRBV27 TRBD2 CASSFSGTGLAYPDTQYF TGTGCCAGCAGTTTTAGTGGGACGGGACTAGCCTACCCAGATACGCAGTATTTT
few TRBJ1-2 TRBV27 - CASSQLPTGLYGYTF TGTGCCAGCAGCCAACTACCAACAGGCCTCTATGGCTACACCTTC
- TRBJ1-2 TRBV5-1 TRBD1 CASSLPGTGETYGYTF TGCGCCAGCAGCTTACCCGGGACAGGGGAGACCTATGGCTACACCTTC
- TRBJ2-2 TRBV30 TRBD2 CAWSGTSGRLIGELFF TGTGCCTGGAGTGGTACTAGCGGGAGATTGATCGGGGAGCTGTTTTTT
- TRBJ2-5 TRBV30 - CAWSVTEKETQYF TGTGCCTGGAGTGTGACGGAGAAGGAGACCCAGTACTTC
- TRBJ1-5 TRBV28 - CASSLSSRGRYQPQHF TGTGCCAGCAGTTTAAGTAGCAGGGGAAGGTACCAGCCCCAGCATTTT
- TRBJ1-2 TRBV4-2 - CASSQDAFTAVYGYTF TGTGCCAGCAGCCAAGACGCCTTTACGGCGGTCTATGGCTACACCTTC
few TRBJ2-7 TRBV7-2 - CASSVDSSGSYEQYF TGTGCCAGCAGTGTCGACTCGTCCGGCTCCTACGAGCAGTACTTC
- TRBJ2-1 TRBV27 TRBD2 CASTPGVAGGNEQFF TGTGCCAGCACCCCTGGGGTAGCGGGAGGGAATGAGCAGTTCTTC
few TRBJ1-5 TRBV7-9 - CASSLHGSSNQPQHF TGTGCCAGCAGCTTACACGGGTCATCTAATCAGCCCCAGCATTTT
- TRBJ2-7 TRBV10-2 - CASNRAGEQYF TGCGCCAGCAACAGGGCCGGCGAGCAGTACTTC
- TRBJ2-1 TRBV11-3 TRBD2 CASSPSRTSVDEQFF TGTGCCAGCAGCCCCTCCCGGACTAGCGTGGATGAGCAGTTCTTC
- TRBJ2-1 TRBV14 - CASSQVGGMTYNEQFF TGTGCCAGCAGCCAAGTTGGCGGGATGACCTACAATGAGCAGTTCTTC
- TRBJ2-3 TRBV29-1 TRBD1 CSGNQGAGDTQYF TGCAGCGGTAACCAGGGGGCGGGAGATACGCAGTATTTT
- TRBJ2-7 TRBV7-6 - CASRLGQGGEQYF TGTGCCAGCAGACTGGGGCAGGGAGGCGAGCAGTACTTC
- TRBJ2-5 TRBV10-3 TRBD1 CAIGGQGGETQYF TGTGCCATCGGGGGACAGGGAGGGGAGACCCAGTACTTC
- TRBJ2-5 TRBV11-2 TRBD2 CASSLDLAGGQETQYF TGTGCCAGCAGCTTAGATTTAGCGGGAGGCCAAGAGACCCAGTACTTC